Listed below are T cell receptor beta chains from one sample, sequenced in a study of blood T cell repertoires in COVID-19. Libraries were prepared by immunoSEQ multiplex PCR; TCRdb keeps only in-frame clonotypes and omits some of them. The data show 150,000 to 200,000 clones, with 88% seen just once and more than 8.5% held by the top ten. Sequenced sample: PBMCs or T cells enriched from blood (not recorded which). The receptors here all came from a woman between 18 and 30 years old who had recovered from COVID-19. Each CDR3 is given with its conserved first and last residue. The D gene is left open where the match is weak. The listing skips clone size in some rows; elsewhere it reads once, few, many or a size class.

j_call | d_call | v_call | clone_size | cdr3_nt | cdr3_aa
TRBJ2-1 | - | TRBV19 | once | TGTGCCAGTAGTATAAGTTTAGCTCATGAGCAGTTCTTC | CASSISLAHEQFF
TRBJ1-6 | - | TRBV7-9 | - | TGTGCCAGCAGCTTACAGGCTGCCAATAATTCACCCCTCCACTTT | CASSLQAANNSPLHF
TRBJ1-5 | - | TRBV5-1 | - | TGCGCCAGCAGCTTGGGAGATTCTGAGGGCAATCAGCCCCAGCATTTT | CASSLGDSEGNQPQHF
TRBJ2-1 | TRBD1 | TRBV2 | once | TGTGCCTGCTACAGGGACAGGGTGGACAATGAGCAGTTCTTC | CACYRDRVDNEQFF
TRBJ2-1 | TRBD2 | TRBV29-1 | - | TGCAGCGTTGTAGGGACTAGCGGGAACTCCTACAATGAGCAGTTCTTC | CSVVGTSGNSYNEQFF
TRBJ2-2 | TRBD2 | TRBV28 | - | TGTGCCAGCAGCTTGCCCCTAGCGGGAGGGGCCGGGGAGCTGTTTTTT | CASSLPLAGGAGELFF
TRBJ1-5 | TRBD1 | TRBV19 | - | TGTGCCAGTAGTTTCGACAGGGCAGAGCAGCCCCAGCATTTT | CASSFDRAEQPQHF
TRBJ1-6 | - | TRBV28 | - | TGTGCCAGCAGTTTTGACAGATGGAATTCACCCCTCCACTTT | CASSFDRWNSPLHF
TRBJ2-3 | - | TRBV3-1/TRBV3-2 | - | TGTGCCAGCAGCCAGACTAGCACAGATACGCAGTATTTT | CASSQTSTDTQYF
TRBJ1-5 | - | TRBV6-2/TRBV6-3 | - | TGTGCCAGCAGCCGCCCAGTGACAGCTTATAGCAATCAGCCCCAGCATTTT | CASSRPVTAYSNQPQHF
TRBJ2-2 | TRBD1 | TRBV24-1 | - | TGTGCCACCAGTGACTACGGACAGGGCCCCATAACCGGGGAGCTGTTTTTT | CATSDYGQGPITGELFF
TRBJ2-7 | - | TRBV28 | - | TGTGCCAGCAGTCGGGGGATCCACGAGCAGTACTTC | CASSRGIHEQYF
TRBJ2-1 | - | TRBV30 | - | TGTGCCTGGAGCTCAGCGTCGTACAATGAGCAGTTCTTC | CAWSSASYNEQFF
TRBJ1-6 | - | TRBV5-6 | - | TGTGCCAGCAGCTCCCTTCGGGGGAATTCACCCCTCCACTTT | CASSSLRGNSPLHF
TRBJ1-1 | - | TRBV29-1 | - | TGCAGCGGGAACCTGCAGGGATCGGAAGCTTTCTTT | CSGNLQGSEAFF
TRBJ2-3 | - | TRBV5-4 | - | TGTGCCAGCAGCTGGGGCCCTATCGATACCACAGATACGCAGTATTTT | CASSWGPIDTTDTQYF
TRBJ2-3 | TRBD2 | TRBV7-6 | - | TGTGCCAGCAGCTTAGCCCCCGGTACGGGAGGGGGCACAGATACGCAGTATTTT | CASSLAPGTGGGTDTQYF